This TCR beta chain was found in a study of blood T cell repertoires in COVID-19 (dated by TCRdb to the early 2020s). Regarding the study in general: Collaborator samples came from the United States, Italy and Spain and covered acute and convalescent phases of COVID-19. The prospective study material was composed of cDNA or gDNA derived from T cells, B-cell-depleted T cells, or PBMCs. Deeply sampled blood TCRbeta repertoires from subjects exposed to, actively infected with, or recovered from COVID-19 were included in the dataset. The repertoires were made available in a free public database intended to serve as a resource for research on the immune response to SARS-CoV-2. The samples were drawn from the first 160 participants of the ongoing ImmuneRACE study and from about 1,200 subjects provided by 6 global collaborators. Sample metadata almost always included a de-identified subject ID, COVID-19 status, age in years and sex. Where available, HLA class I and class II types were obtained from metadata supplied by the sample provider rather than from assay-based typing.

The collaborating institutions used their own protocols to collect whole blood in K2EDTA tubes. Collaborator samples were shipped for TCRbeta analysis as frozen whole blood, isolated PBMCs, or DNA extracted from either sample type. The sample holds a few counts of this clone. Its target antigen remains unknown. No much larger clone is present one base from it, and per-base qualities are unavailable. TCRbeta CDR3 regions were amplified from genomic DNA by means of the immunoSEQ Assay, a bias-controlled multiplex PCR. Per the original workflow: The number of nucleated cells in each sample was estimated by amplification of reference gene primers within the assay. To quantify the absolute abundance of each unique TCRbeta CDR3 rearrangement, sequence reads were collapsed and filtered. For each sample, productive Simpson clonality was calculated as the square root of Simpson's diversity index across productive rearrangements. In TCRdb, the immuneACCESS table is reduced to in-frame sequences with V and J assigned. These tables do not hold every clone; where another copy was compared, an unresolved V gene accounts for under half, and the others remain unexplained. V and J calls and clone size follow that table, whereas D and trimming were derived from the DNA. The sample yields some 14,000 clones; 87% were counted once. 15% to 20% of the sample is held by the ten biggest clonotypes.

The CDR1 and CDR2 encoded by the germline V gene are ENHRY and SYGVKD. Relative to germline, V is missing 2 bases and J is missing 2 bases, with 5 bases of the junction outside any gene match. The CDR3 sequence holds 15 residues, the cysteine and phenylalanine included. Of the read, only the CDR3 DNA is kept; its 45 bases are in frame from base 1. What the authors observed across the whole study: The quantity of clinical and demographic metadata differed by source and by participant and was supplied without curation.

The source of this sequence is a human donor with active COVID-19. The donor label of this sample is uncertain. The V and J genes are TRBV10-3 and TRBJ1-2; TRBD1 agrees with 7 junctional bases. The source material was peripheral blood. The base sequence is TGTGCCATCAGTGAGAGAGGGGGCGCGAACTATGGCTACACCTTC. This yields the protein CAISERGGANYGYTF.